The TCR beta chain described here comes from a study of T cell repertoires in cytomegalovirus infection (dated by TCRdb to the late 2010s). Some background on the complete study: Because public TCR beta signatures pointed to carriage of CMV infection together with the matching HLA type, the HLA type of each donor mattered for the analysis. What the study reported, not specific to this receptor: The ex vivo response was dominated by HLA-C-restricted CMV-specific TCR beta clonotypes, and the single most frequent clonotype in two of eight donors was supplied by these HLA-C-restricted clonotypes. In both this cohort and an independent approximately 350-donor cohort, the cumulative frequency of public TCR beta family members distinguished carriers of CMV infection plus the relevant HLA type.

Ten or more counts support this clonotype. Its antigen remains unidentified. Nothing much larger sits one base from this clone, and base qualities are not available. Taken from the germline V gene, the CDR1 and CDR2 loops are SGHTA and FQGNSA. The CDR3, cysteine through phenylalanine, is 15 amino acids long. Only the CDR3 region is kept as DNA, spanning 45 bases read in frame from base 1. Compared with germline, V lacks 3 bases and J lacks 7 bases; bases without a gene match: 10. The sequencing machine was an Illumina HiSeq 1500. In-frame beta chains were kept once TCRdb had trimmed the public reads at Q25 with fastp and called clones with MiXCR. Every distinct CDR3 protein forms one entry, paired with its most common genes and DNA. The sample table contains about 400,000 distinct CDR3 sequences; only one count was recorded for over 15% of them. Of the sample, around 10% is held by the ten largest clones.

The source material was PBMCs. The TCR originated in a human donor in good health (CMV status not recorded). Some clones in this sample may be carry-over from other donors' samples. The chain is made from TRBV7-2 and TRBJ2-7; 9 bases in the junction line up with TRBD2. The bases are TGTGCCAGCAGCTTCGCGGGCGGGAGGGCCAATGAGCAGTACTTC. Translated, this gives CASSFAGGRANEQYF. The CDR3 plus the reference TRBV7-2 and TRBJ2-7 genes for the other parts give the full variable domain: GAGVSQSPSNKVTEKGKDVELRCDPISGHTALYWYRQSLGQGLEFLIYFQGNSAPDKSGLPSDRFSAERTGGSVSTLTIQRTQQEDSAVYLCASSFAGGRANEQYFGPGTRLTVT.